Reported below is one T cell receptor (beta chain). Using immunoSEQ multiplex PCR, the repertoire was profiled, and TCRdb retains in-frame clones only, with some absent. The sample holds about 98,000 clones; 80% to 85% are singletons and the top ten take roughly 4%. This sample is part of a study of blood T cell repertoires in COVID-19. The overall study: Specimens from acute and convalescent COVID-19 originated in the United States, Italy and Spain. PBMCs, B-cell-depleted T cells, or T cells provided the cDNA or gDNA that made up the material.

This CDR3 spans 13 amino acids. V shed 5 bases and J shed 0 bases, with 5 bases lying between them. The germline gives CDR1 LNHDA, CDR2 SQIVND (reference sequence). The source material was peripheral blood. The rearrangement joins TRBV19 to TRBJ1-5; D uncertain. The sequence came from a man aged 60 to 75 with acute or convalescent COVID-19. CDR3: CASSYSSNQPQHF. In DNA, the CDR3 is TGTGCCAGTAGTTACAGTAGCAATCAGCCCCAGCATTTT.